These 3 T cell receptor beta chains came from one sample sequenced in a study of regulatory T cells in long-lasting Graves disease. The sample's time point: newly diagnosed GD, antithyroid drugs for less than 3 months. After RNA was extracted from PBMCs, the TCR library was made from it. Arm-PCR of CDR3 regions and iRepertoire HTBI primers were the basis on which TCR beta libraries were built. Using its own MiXCR run on the multiplex PCR reads, TCRdb lists one record per CDR3 protein. The sample holds around 500,000 distinct CDR3 sequences, approximately 12% seen once. These data are also associated with another study on T cells in Graves' hyperthyroidism and ophthalmopathy.

Sequencing used peripheral blood mononuclear cells (PBMCs), obtained at new diagnosis, from a patient treated with antithyroid drugs. These receptors all stem from a woman in her twenties or thirties with Graves disease.

Many counts were recorded for this clonotype. The chain couples TRBV20-1 to TRBJ2-5; no firm D call. With 0 bases removed from V and 7 bases from J, the gap between germline ends came to 24 bases. This CDR3 is built from 17 residues. Germline V gene data show CDR1 as DFQATT and CDR2 as SNEGSKA (reference sequence). For the CDR3, the DNA is TGCAGTGCTAGAGATGGATGGGCCCGCGCCGATCGTGGGACCCAGTACTTC. Residues: CSARDGWARADRGTQYF.

V gene TRBV28 combines with J gene TRBJ2-7; perhaps TRBD1 as D (10 bases). This CDR3 is 21 amino acids long. The germline V gene has CDR1 MDHEN and CDR2 SYDVKM. V lost 3 bases and J 5 bases, leaving 35 bases between the germline ends. The CDR3 sequence is CASSLDIDRGRMASGTNEQYF. CDR3 in DNA: TGTGCCAGCAGTTTGGATATCGACAGGGGGCGGATGGCTAGCGGGACTAACGAGCAGTACTTC.

The table lists this clonotype with many counts. The gene calls are TRBV5-1 and TRBJ2-2, with D possibly TRBD1 on 5 matching bases. The CDR3 is made up of 16 amino acids. The germline gives CDR1 SGHRS, CDR2 YFSETQ. V lost 4 bases and J 1 base, leaving 14 bases between the germline ends. In DNA form, the CDR3 reads TGCGCCAGCAGCCCCCGTGCCGGACAGAACACCGGGGAGCTGTTTTTT. Its protein is CASSPRAGQNTGELFF.